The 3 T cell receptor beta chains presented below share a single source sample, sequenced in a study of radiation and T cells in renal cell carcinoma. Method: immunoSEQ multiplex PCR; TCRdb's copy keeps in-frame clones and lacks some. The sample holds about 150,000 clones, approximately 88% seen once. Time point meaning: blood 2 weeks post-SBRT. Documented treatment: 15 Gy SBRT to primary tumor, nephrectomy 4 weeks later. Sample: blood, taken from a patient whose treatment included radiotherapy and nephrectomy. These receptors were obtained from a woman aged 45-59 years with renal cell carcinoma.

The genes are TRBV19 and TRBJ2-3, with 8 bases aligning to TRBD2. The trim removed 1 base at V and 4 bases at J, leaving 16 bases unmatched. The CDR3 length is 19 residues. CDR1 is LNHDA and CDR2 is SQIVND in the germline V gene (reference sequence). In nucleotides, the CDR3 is TGTGCCAGTAGTATAGGTCGTCGGCGGGGGGACACGGCCTCAGATACGCAGTATTTT. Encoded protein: CASSIGRRRGDTASDTQYF.

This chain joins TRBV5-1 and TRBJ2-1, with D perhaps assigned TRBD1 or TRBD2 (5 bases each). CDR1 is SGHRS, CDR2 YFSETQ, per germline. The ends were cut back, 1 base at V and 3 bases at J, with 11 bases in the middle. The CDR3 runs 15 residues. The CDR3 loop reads CASSLLGTVYNEQFF. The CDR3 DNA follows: TGCGCCAGCAGCTTGTTAGGGACGGTCTACAATGAGCAGTTCTTC.

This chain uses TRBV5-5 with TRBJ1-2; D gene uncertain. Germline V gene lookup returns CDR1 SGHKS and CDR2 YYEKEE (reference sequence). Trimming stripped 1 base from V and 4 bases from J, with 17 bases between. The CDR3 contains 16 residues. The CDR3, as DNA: TGTGCCAGCAGCTTGAGGCAAGCCACCCCGATCTATGGCTACACCTTC. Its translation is CASSLRQATPIYGYTF.